Only a few counts were recorded for the clone carrying this TCR beta chain. Its antigen remains unidentified. Compared with germline, one end of the junction differs, possibly owing to a read error. PCR involved 60 Vbeta and 13 Jbeta primers. Using immunoSEQ multiplex PCR, the repertoire was profiled, and TCRdb retains in-frame clones only, with some absent. The sample includes 200,000 to 250,000 clones, about three quarters of them seen just once. The CDR3 consists of 15 residues. Germline values: CDR1 SEHNR, CDR2 FQNEAQ (reference sequence). The data were obtained in a study of cytomegalovirus exposure and HLA in healthy donors. Study-wide results and caveats: A later analysis found common viral pathogens apparently linked to several of the most significant clusters. In a later analysis, TCR beta V- and J-gene trimming showed a link to a missense DCLRE1C variant. In vitro, a few CMV-associated chains proved specific for CMV antigens. Rare sequences made up most TCRs, while some public TCRs were found in many donors.

The source material was PBMCs. This receptor was identified in a woman aged 60-70 years in good health and CMV-seropositive. The chain couples TRBV7-9 to TRBJ2-6; unclear D gene. The CDR3: CSSTIVSSGANVLTF. In nucleotides, the CDR3 is TGTTCCAGCACCATAGTCTCCTCTGGGGCCAACGTCCTGACTTTC.